This TCR beta chain was sequenced during a study of T cell repertoires in cytomegalovirus infection. Study-level background: Through public TCR beta signatures, both CMV infection and matching HLA type were indicated. Findings of the study overall: The ex vivo response was dominated by HLA-C-restricted CMV-specific TCR beta clonotypes. Cumulative frequency of public TCR beta families picked out carriers of CMV plus the relevant HLA.

TCRdb re-called the reads through MiXCR, storing one row per CDR3 protein. The table includes about 190,000 distinct CDR3 sequences, roughly 30% detected once. As for this clonotype: Its antigen is undetermined.

V was clipped by 4 bases and J by 1 base, with 14 bases between them. Germline V gene sequence: CDR1 SGHNT, CDR2 YYREEE (reference sequence). The length of the CDR3 is 15 residues. V and J are TRBV5-4 and TRBJ1-1; TRBD1 is a possible D gene (5 bases). This clonotype was obtained from a human donor in good health (CMV status not recorded). Some clones in this sample may be carry-over from other donors' samples. The sequencing input was PBMCs. The CDR3 loop reads CASSSSTVTNTEAFF. Here the CDR3 DNA reads TGTGCCAGCAGCAGCTCGACAGTTACGAACACTGAAGCTTTCTTT.